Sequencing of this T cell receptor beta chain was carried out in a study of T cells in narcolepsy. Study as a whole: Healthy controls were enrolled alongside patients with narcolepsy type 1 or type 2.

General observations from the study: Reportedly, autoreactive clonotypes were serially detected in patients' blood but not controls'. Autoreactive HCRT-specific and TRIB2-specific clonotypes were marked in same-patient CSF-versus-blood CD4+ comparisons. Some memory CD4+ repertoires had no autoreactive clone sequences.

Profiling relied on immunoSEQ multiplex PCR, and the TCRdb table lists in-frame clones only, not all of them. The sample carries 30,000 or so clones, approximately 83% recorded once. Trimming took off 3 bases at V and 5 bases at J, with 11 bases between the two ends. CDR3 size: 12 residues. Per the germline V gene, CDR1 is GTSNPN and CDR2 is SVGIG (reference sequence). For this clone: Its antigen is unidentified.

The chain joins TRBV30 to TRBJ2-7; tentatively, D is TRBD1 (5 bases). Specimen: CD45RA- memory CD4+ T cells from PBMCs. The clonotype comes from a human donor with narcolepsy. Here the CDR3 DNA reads TGTGCCTGGAGGGAAACAGGCCACGAGCAGTACTTC. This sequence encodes CAWRETGHEQYF. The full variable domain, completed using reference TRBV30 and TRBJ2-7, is SQTIHQWPATLVQPVGSPLSLECTVEGTSNPNLYWYRQAAGRGLQLLFYSVGIGQISSEVPQNLSASRPQDRQFILSSKKLLLSDSGFYLCAWRETGHEQYFGPGTRLTVT.